Presented here are 6 T cell receptor beta chains from one specimen sequenced in a study of T cells in Graves' hyperthyroidism and ophthalmopathy. Amplification of TCR beta CDR3 regions was performed using RNA transcripts as template. TCR CDR3 underwent first-round RT-PCR with the HTBI primer set. TCRdb re-called the multiplex PCR reads with MiXCR, one entry per CDR3 protein. The repertoire includes around 360,000 distinct CDR3 sequences, about 15% of them detected once, and under 25% sits in the top ten. Sequencing was done on a sample of blood. The origin of the receptors is a woman between 55 and 75 years old with Graves' ophthalmopathy.

This clonotype was counted a few times. The CDR3 here is CASSLGLAGGRTNEQFF. CDR3 coding DNA: TGCGCCAGCAGCTTGGGACTAGCGGGAGGACGTACCAATGAGCAGTTCTTC. The rearrangement joins TRBV5-1 to TRBJ2-1, with 13 bases fitting TRBD2. Germline trimming cut 0 bases from V and 6 bases from J; bases unmatched to any gene: 6. The CDR3 contains 17 residues. Looked up from germline, CDR1 is SGHRS and CDR2 is YFSETQ.

The gene calls are TRBV5-1 and TRBJ1-1; D uncertain. Germline values: CDR1 SGHRS, CDR2 YFSETQ. Trimming cost V 0 bases and J 8 bases, with 8 bases left between them. CDR3 length: 12 amino acids. The CDR3 here is CASSLARLEAFF. The CDR3 DNA reads as TGCGCCAGCAGCTTGGCACGCCTGGAAGCTTTCTTT.

The chain couples TRBV20-1 to TRBJ2-3; a weak D match, TRBD2 (6 bases). Trimming shortened V by 5 bases and J by 4 bases, and 19 bases separated the two germline ends. Per the germline V gene, CDR1 is DFQATT and CDR2 is SNEGSKA (reference sequence). The CDR3 loop spans 15 amino acids. The CDR3 nucleotides are TGCAGTGCTTGGGGCTGGGGGGTTGAAGCAGATACGCAGTATTTT. Its translation is CSAWGWGVEADTQYF.

In this sample, this clonotype turned up many times. The genes are TRBV24-1 and TRBJ1-5; D unclear. Between the trimmed V and J ends, which lost 2 bases and 4 bases, there was a span of 17 bases. The germline V gene encodes CDR1 KGHDR and CDR2 SFDVKD. The CDR3 contains 17 residues. CDR3 sequence reads: CATSDSQDANWNQPQHF. The CDR3 DNA sequence: TGTGCCACCAGTGATTCCCAGGATGCGAATTGGAATCAGCCCCAGCATTTT.

The sample holds many counts of this clonotype. V is TRBV5-4 and J is TRBJ2-3; no definite D call. The V end lost 0 bases, the J end lost 6 bases, and 8 bases lay between the germline ends. CDR1 and CDR2 (germline): SGHNT, YYREEE (reference sequence). The CDR3 spans 13 residues. This chain's CDR3 is CASSLVSLDTQYF. The CDR3, as DNA: TGTGCCAGCAGCTTGGTTTCGTTGGATACGCAGTATTTT. Using reference TRBV5-4 and TRBJ2-3 for the parts outside the CDR3, the full variable domain is ETGVTQSPTHLIKTRGQQVTLRCSSQSGHNTVSWYQQALGQGPQFIFQYYREEENGRGNFPPRFSGLQFPNYSSELNVNALELDDSALYLCASSLVSLDTQYFGPGTRLTVL.

This clonotype was seen repeatedly, ten times or more. The V and J genes are TRBV28 and TRBJ2-7; D is perhaps TRBD1 or TRBD2 (5 bases each). V lost 3 bases and J 2 bases, leaving 14 bases between the germline ends. CDR3 length equals 15 residues. Germline-derived CDR1 and CDR2 are MDHEN and SYDVKM. The CDR3 region is CASSFTGTLAYEQYF. DNA for the CDR3: TGTGCCAGCAGTTTCACCGGGACCCTCGCCTACGAGCAGTACTTC.